This entry features one T cell receptor (beta chain) sequence. This entry comes from a study of blood T cell repertoires in COVID-19. About the study: COVID-19 samples collected from the United States, Italy and Spain covered acute and convalescent phases. PBMCs, B-cell-depleted T cells, or T cells provided the cDNA or gDNA that made up the material.

In the original workflow: Amplification with reference gene primers provided the estimates of nucleated cell counts. Libraries were prepared by immunoSEQ multiplex PCR; TCRdb keeps only in-frame clonotypes and omits some of them. V, J and clone size are taken as reported in that table, and D and trimming were inferred from the DNA itself. The sample includes 210,000 or so clones, around 84% of them seen just once. Trimming stripped 0 bases from V and 0 bases from J, with 12 bases between. Germline V gene lookup returns CDR1 MGHRA and CDR2 YSYEKL. The CDR3 has 17 residues. The gene calls are TRBV4-1 and TRBJ1-3, with D maybe TRBD1 (6 bases). This receptor was identified in a woman aged 80 or over with active or convalescent COVID-19. Sequencing input: peripheral blood. The CDR3 region is CASSQDRLGGSGNTIYF. The CDR3 DNA reads as TGCGCCAGCAGCCAAGATCGTTTAGGGGGCTCTGGAAACACCATATATTTT.